These 23 T cell receptor beta chains share one sample of origin, sequenced in a study of CD8 T cells in Susac syndrome. After extraction with the RNeasy kit, about 0.5 to 1 ug of the RNA was reverse transcribed using random hexamers. TCRdb analysed the immunoSEQ multiplex PCR reads with MiXCR anew, one entry per CDR3 protein. The sample has 350,000 to 550,000 distinct CDR3 sequences, 85% to 90% seen once. The material sequenced was CD8+ T cells from PBMCs. These receptors originate from a human donor with multiple sclerosis.

The chain combines TRBV11-2 with TRBJ2-1; 13 nucleotides line up with TRBD2. There are 15 residues in the CDR3. Germline loops: CDR1 SGHAT, CDR2 FQNNGV. V lost 5 bases to trimming and J lost 6 bases; unmatched junction nucleotides: 4. The CDR3 region is CASSTGTSGANEQFF. The CDR3, as DNA: TGTGCCAGCAGCACCGGGACTAGCGGGGCCAATGAGCAGTTCTTC.

J is TRBJ2-6 and V is TRBV6-5; D call uncertain. CDR1 MNHEY and CDR2 SVGAGI come from the germline V gene. The CDR3 sequence is 14 residues long. The V and J ends lost 8 bases and 1 base respectively, with 9 bases between them. CDR3 residues: CASSDGSGANVLTF. CDR3 sequence (DNA): TGTGCCAGCTCCGACGGATCTGGGGCCAACGTCCTGACTTTC.

The chain uses TRBV30 and TRBJ2-7; tentatively, D is TRBD1 (6 bases). Germline V lookup: CDR1 GTSNPN, CDR2 SVGIG (reference sequence). V lost 4 bases to trimming and J lost 3 bases, with 16 bases between them. This CDR3 is 14 amino acids long. In nucleotides, the CDR3 is TGTGCCTGGAATTCACCGGGACACTACTACGAGCAGTACTTC. Translated, it gives CAWNSPGHYYEQYF.

The chain uses TRBV28 and TRBJ2-5; D may be TRBD2 (7 bases). Looked up from germline, CDR1 is MDHEN and CDR2 is SYDVKM. Trimming cost V 7 bases and J 3 bases, with 18 bases left between them. This CDR3 contains 15 residues. CDR3 sequence (DNA): TGTGCCAGCACCCCAAGATGGGAGGGGGAAGAGACCCAGTACTTC. This gives the protein CASTPRWEGEETQYF.

The chain combines TRBV12-3 or TRBV12-4 with TRBJ1-5, with a tentative D call TRBD1 (5 bases). Trimming pared 1 base from V and 6 bases from J, leaving 13 bases between. The CDR3 extends over 15 amino acids. The CDR3 protein is CASSLGGLGLQPQHF. The CDR3 DNA follows: TGTGCCAGCAGTTTAGGTGGTCTGGGGCTTCAGCCCCAGCATTTT.

The chain carries TRBV6-1 and TRBJ1-5; D possibly corresponds to TRBD1 (5 bases). Germline V CDR1 and CDR2: MNHNS, SASEGT. Trimming removed 7 bases at V and 3 bases at J, with 13 bases between. CDR3 size: 14 residues. The CDR3 DNA sequence: TGTGCCAGCACGCAGGGCACAATCAATCAGCCCCAGCATTTT. Translation: CASTQGTINQPQHF.

The chain employs TRBV5-1 and TRBJ2-1; TRBD2 agrees at 10 bases. Germline CDR1 reads SGHRS; CDR2 reads YFSETQ. This CDR3 has 16 residues. Trimming cost V 2 bases and J 4 bases; bases outside gene matches: 6. CDR3 sequence: CASSLSSGGLYNEQFF. The CDR3 DNA sequence: TGCGCCAGCAGCTTATCTAGCGGGGGACTATACAATGAGCAGTTCTTC.

This clonotype has a handful of counts. The chain has TRBV6-5 and TRBJ2-2; 7 bases line up with TRBD1. The CDR3 consists of 15 residues. V lost 4 bases and J lost 0; bases outside the gene matches: 2. Per the germline V gene, CDR1 is MNHEY and CDR2 is SVGAGI. CDR3 amino acids: CASSLGQANTGELFF. CDR3 bases: TGTGCCAGCAGTTTAGGACAGGCGAACACCGGGGAGCTGTTTTTT.

This clonotype was detected only once. The rearrangement uses TRBV6-1 and TRBJ2-7; D is perhaps TRBD2 (6 bases). Trimming stripped 4 bases from V and 6 bases from J, with 19 bases between. The CDR3 is 15 residues long. Per the germline V gene, CDR1 is MNHNS and CDR2 is SASEGT. CDR3 in DNA: TGTGCCAGCAGTGTCAGGACTATGGGGGGTTTCGAGCAGTACTTC. Amino acid sequence: CASSVRTMGGFEQYF.

The chain has TRBV4-1 and TRBJ2-2, with 10 nucleotides matching TRBD2. There are 17 residues in the CDR3. With V trimmed by 0 bases and J by 4 bases, 5 bases remained unmatched. Germline CDR1 and CDR2: MGHRA and YSYEKL. The CDR3 protein is CASSQEVWTSGTGELFF. CDR3 nucleotide sequence: TGCGCCAGCAGCCAAGAGGTTTGGACTAGCGGCACCGGGGAGCTGTTTTTT.

The V gene is TRBV2, the J gene TRBJ2-1; 12 bases are a match to TRBD2. The J segment lost 7 bases and the V segment lost 2 bases, leaving 6 bases of the junction unmatched. The V gene's germline CDR1 is SNHLY and CDR2 FYNNEI. This CDR3 is built from 16 residues. The CDR3 bases are TGTGCCAGCAGTGAAACGGGACTAGCGGGTTTGAATGAGCAGTTCTTC. Translating it yields CASSETGLAGLNEQFF.

The genes are TRBV6-6 and TRBJ2-3, with 7 bases fitting TRBD2. Germline CDR1 is MNHNY and CDR2 is SVGAGI (reference sequence). The V and J ends lost 6 bases and 2 bases, in that order; junction bases with no gene match: 8. CDR3 size: 15 residues. The CDR3 DNA sequence: TGTGCCAGCAGGTTTACTAGCGCTGACACAGATACGCAGTATTTT. Amino acids: CASRFTSADTDTQYF.

V gene TRBV7-9 combines with J gene TRBJ2-5; D gene ambiguous. The CDR3 is 12 amino acids. V lost 6 bases to trimming and J lost 5 bases, with 10 bases between them. Germline V gene lookup returns CDR1 SEHNR and CDR2 FQNEAQ (reference sequence). CDR3 region: CASSFRLETQYF. The CDR3 region has the DNA TGTGCCAGCAGTTTTCGGCTGGAGACCCAGTACTTC.

This chain links TRBV5-6 with TRBJ1-1, with D unresolved. This CDR3 contains 15 residues. Germline V gene lookup returns CDR1 SGHDT and CDR2 YYEEEE. V was cut by 0 bases and J by 4 bases, with 13 bases left in between. The CDR3 DNA sequence: TGTGCCAGCAGCTTGGATAGGGCGGTGGGCACTGAAGCTTTCTTT. This gives the protein CASSLDRAVGTEAFF.

The CDR3 coding sequence is TGTGCCAGCAGCGGCAATGGGGACAGGATCGACGAGCAGTACTTC. As protein: CASSGNGDRIDEQYF. V and J are TRBV5-6 and TRBJ2-7, with 8 bases aligning to TRBD1. The CDR3 is 15 residues long. V dropped 4 bases and J dropped 5; count of bases not matched to a gene: 11. Germline CDR1 SGHDT, CDR2 YYEEEE.

The chain joins TRBV27 to TRBJ2-7; 12 nucleotides match TRBD2. CDR3 length: 15 amino acids. The germline CDR1 and CDR2 sequences are MNHEY and SMNVEV (reference sequence). Trimming cost V 5 bases and J 4 bases; bases outside gene matches: 6. The CDR3 loop is CASSQRLAGVYEQYF. CDR3 bases: TGTGCCAGCAGTCAAAGACTAGCGGGAGTGTACGAGCAGTACTTC.

The rearrangement links TRBV30 to TRBJ1-2, with D possibly matching TRBD1 (5 bases). V shed 4 bases and J shed 1 base, with 13 bases lying between them. In germline, CDR1 is GTSNPN, CDR2 SVGIG (reference sequence). This CDR3 is 14 amino acids long. The CDR3 is CAWNAAGNNYGYTF. The CDR3 nucleotides read TGTGCCTGGAACGCGGCAGGGAATAACTATGGCTACACCTTC. The full variable domain, rest sourced from reference TRBV30 and TRBJ1-2, is SQTIHQWPATLVQPVGSPLSLECTVEGTSNPNLYWYRQAAGRGLQLLFYSVGIGQISSEVPQNLSASRPQDRQFILSSKKLLLSDSGFYLCAWNAAGNNYGYTFGSGTRLTVV.

This chain joins TRBV4-1 and TRBJ1-2, with D maybe TRBD1 (5 bases). The CDR3 runs 13 residues. Germline V gives CDR1 MGHRA, CDR2 YSYEKL. V was clipped by 4 bases and J by 4 bases, with 10 bases between them. The CDR3 loop is CASSLGTSYGYTF. Written as DNA, the CDR3 is TGCGCCAGCAGCCTCGGGACCTCCTATGGCTACACCTTC.

This sequence joins TRBV5-1 and TRBJ2-7; no reliable D call. There are 15 residues in the CDR3. The V end lost 4 bases, the J end lost 2 bases, and 16 bases lay between the germline ends. In germline, CDR1 is SGHRS, CDR2 YFSETQ. The chain's CDR3 is CASSPGPGPTYEQYF. CDR3 coding DNA: TGCGCCAGCAGCCCGGGCCCTGGCCCCACCTACGAGCAGTACTTC.

This clonotype was counted only a few times. The CDR3 here is CASSSDRENYEQYF. The DNA for the CDR3 is TGTGCCAGCAGCTCGGACAGGGAGAACTACGAGCAGTACTTC. This sequence joins TRBV12-3 or TRBV12-4 and TRBJ2-7; TRBD1 aligns across 8 bases. The CDR3 contains 14 residues. V was pared by 6 bases and J by 3 bases, with 7 bases of the junction left unmatched.

The rearrangement links TRBV6-5 to TRBJ1-1; D gene uncertain. The CDR3 spans 13 residues. Germline assignment: CDR1 MNHEY and CDR2 SVGAGI. V was cut by 0 bases and J by 4 bases, with 6 bases left in between. CDR3 in amino acids: CASSYSQTTEAFF. In DNA, the CDR3 is TGTGCCAGCAGTTACTCCCAAACCACTGAAGCTTTCTTT.

A single count supports this clonotype. CDR3 sequence: CASRSRQGYIDEQFF. The CDR3 nucleotides read TGTGCCAGCAGATCACGACAGGGATATATCGATGAGCAGTTCTTC. The genes are TRBV27 and TRBJ2-1, with TRBD1 matching over 7 bases. The CDR3 consists of 15 residues. Germline assignment: CDR1 MNHEY and CDR2 SMNVEV (reference sequence). J gave up 8 bases and V 6 bases, and 13 bases lay outside the gene matches.

The chain has TRBV5-4 and TRBJ2-5, with D unresolved. The germline V and J ends were trimmed by 3 bases and 2 bases, with 14 bases remaining between them. Germline V CDR1 and CDR2: SGHNT, YYREEE (reference sequence). The CDR3 spans 15 residues. The CDR3 reads CASSSRSSHQETQYF. CDR3 in DNA: TGTGCCAGCAGCTCCCGGTCCAGCCATCAAGAGACCCAGTACTTC.